The present TCR beta chain was sequenced within a study of Ad26.COV2.S vaccination and SARS-CoV-2 variants. Looking at the study overall: The study gave Ad26.COV2.S intramuscularly, once or twice 56 days apart. Findings and limits, study-wide: Recipients of either vaccine or placebo displayed similar breadth of non-spike TCRs. Total T cell responses may have been underestimated by the TCR breadth and depth analyses.

Produced via immunoSEQ multiplex PCR; TCRdb's table is partial and in-frame only. The top ten hold about 7.4% of the sample, which has some 370,000 clones, 83% seen once. The CDR3 is 14 amino acids. The junction had 10 bases not matched to a gene; V was cut back by 11 bases and J by 3 bases. Germline V gene lookup returns CDR1 SNHLY and CDR2 FYNNEI. Treatment in this sample: 15 to 20 received Ad26.COV2.S at low or high dose, single or two shots; 5 received placebo; per-sample allocation not given. At day 63 after the first vaccine or placebo injection, samples were drawn. To note about this clone: The target antigen is unknown.

The sequencing here drew on peripheral blood, taken in a trial of Ad26.COV2.S vaccine versus placebo. V is TRBV2 and J is TRBJ2-3, with 8 bases fitting TRBD2. The clonotype comes from a person aged 18-60 years who received the Ad26.COV2.S COVID-19 vaccine or a placebo. CDR3 region: CAEVRSGSTDTQYF. In DNA form, the CDR3 reads TGTGCCGAAGTGCGGAGCGGGAGTACAGATACGCAGTATTTT.